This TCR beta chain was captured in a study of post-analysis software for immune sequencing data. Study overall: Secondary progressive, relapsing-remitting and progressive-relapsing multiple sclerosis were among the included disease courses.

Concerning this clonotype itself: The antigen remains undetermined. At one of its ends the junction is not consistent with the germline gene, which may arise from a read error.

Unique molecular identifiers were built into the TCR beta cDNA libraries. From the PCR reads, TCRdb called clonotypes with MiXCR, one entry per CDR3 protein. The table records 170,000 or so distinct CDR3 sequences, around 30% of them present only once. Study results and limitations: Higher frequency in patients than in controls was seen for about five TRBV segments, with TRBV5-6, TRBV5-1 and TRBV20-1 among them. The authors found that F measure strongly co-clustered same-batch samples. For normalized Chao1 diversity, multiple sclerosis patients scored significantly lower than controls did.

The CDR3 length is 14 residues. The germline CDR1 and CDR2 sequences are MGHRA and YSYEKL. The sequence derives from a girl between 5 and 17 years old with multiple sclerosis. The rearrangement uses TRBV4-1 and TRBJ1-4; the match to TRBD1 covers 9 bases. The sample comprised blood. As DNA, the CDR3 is TGCGCCGGCAGTCTTAACACAGGGGGCGAAAAACTGTTTTTT. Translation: CAGSLNTGGEKLFF.